This T cell receptor (beta chain) derives from a study of cytotoxic CD8 clonotypes in ibrutinib-treated CLL (dated by TCRdb to the early 2020s). For context, the study as a whole: The cohort was composed of about 10 relapsed/refractory and roughly 16 treatment-naive patients; IGHV unmutated status was identified in fewer than 18 patients. Responses were partial in 24 patients and complete in 2; after median around 65 months follow-up, 14 stayed in remission and 12 progressed. Response samples were taken after a median of 12 months on treatment, ranging from roughly 6 to 36 months. An average of around 250,000 productive templates and roughly 94,000 productive rearrangements was obtained per sample. Of the 90 or so participants in the trial, about two dozen had longitudinal samples available. Cryopreserved peripheral blood mononuclear cells were collected at three points: before therapy, at response, and at either sustained remission or disease progression. Study-level results and caveats: Public clonotypes were rare and either shrank or stayed stable during treatment, and the rise in clonality at ibrutinib response reflected expansion of private clonotypes. Baseline clonality exceeded that of age-matched healthy donors and correlated strongly with circulating CD8+ T-cell counts. Clonality rose at ibrutinib response, remained stable during sustained remission, and dropped back toward baseline at progression. Sampling times were not matched between sustained-remission and progressing patients, and lymph node repertoires were not studied.

For TCR beta library preparation, around 2.2 micrograms of genomic DNA was extracted from cryopreserved PBMCs. Longitudinal blood samples from CLL patients on ibrutinib monotherapy underwent high-throughput TCR beta sequencing. The patients took part in an open-label, single-center phase 2 trial of ibrutinib monotherapy. Points on this clone: The antigen it binds to is not known. No base qualities exist here, and no much larger clone lies one base off it.

Its CDR3 holds 13 amino acids, cysteine through phenylalanine. Only the CDR3 DNA is retained, 39 bases long and in frame from the first base. V and J are truncated by 4 bases and 9 bases respectively, leaving an intervening sequence of 13 bases. Via the germline V gene, CDR1 is SGHTA and CDR2 FQGNSA. A MiSeq instrument was used for deep resolution sequencing, which targeted depths ranging from 1 in 1 million up to 1 in 200,000 T cells, with coverage averaging 10x for each clonotype. The immunoSEQ hsTCRB Kit was used to generate TCR beta libraries. As for the authors' bioinformatics: Data were analyzed with ImmunoSEQ Data Assistant and ImmunoSEQ Analyzer, with V, D and J genes assigned per IMGT definitions. Clonality, which ranges from 0 to 1, was calculated as one minus the normalized Shannon entropy of productive rearrangement frequencies. Public clonotype analysis was restricted to overrepresented clonotypes comprising at least 0.05% of each patient's repertoire. Some 14 age-matched healthy donor repertoires from immuneACCESS served as clonality controls. Drawn from immuneACCESS, this table holds only the in-frame rearrangements with V and J called that TCRdb kept. Clones are partly lost; checked studies trace under half to an unresolved V gene and leave the rest unexplained. V and J calls and clone size are as listed in that table; D and trimming were resolved from the DNA. This sample is represented by roughly 23,000 clones; about 81% of them were singletons. Under 9.5% of the sample is in the top ten clones.

The sequence links TRBV7-2 to TRBJ2-1; there is no confident call for the D gene. The material was PBMCs, obtained before ibrutinib treatment. This receptor was identified in a human donor with chronic lymphocytic leukemia. DNA sequence: TGTGCCAGCAGCTCCACTCACTCGGGTGAGCAGTTCTTC. It is translated as CASSSTHSGEQFF.